Below are 28 T cell receptor beta chains sequenced from a single sample in a study of cytomegalovirus exposure and HLA in healthy donors. PCR was performed using 60 Vbeta and 13 Jbeta primers. Using immunoSEQ multiplex PCR, the repertoire was profiled, and TCRdb retains in-frame clones only, with some absent. The data hold 150,000 to 200,000 clones, with roughly 79% observed a single time. The specimen sequenced was PBMCs. All receptors derive from a woman in her forties in good health and CMV-seropositive.

This chain links TRBV2 with TRBJ2-7; the D is unclear. The CDR3 is made up of 13 amino acids. The germline V and J ends were trimmed by 9 bases and 0 bases, with 12 bases remaining between them. Germline V gene sequence: CDR1 SNHLY, CDR2 FYNNEI. Here the CDR3 reads CASYSQASYEQYF. The CDR3 nucleotides read TGTGCCAGTTATTCCCAGGCCTCCTACGAGCAGTACTTC. Complete variable domain (other parts from reference TRBV2 and TRBJ2-7): EPEVTQTPSHQVTQMGQEVILRCVPISNHLYFYWYRQILGQKVEFLVSFYNNEISEKSEIFDDQFSVERPDGSNFTLKIRSTKLEDSAMYFCASYSQASYEQYFGPGTRLTVT.

This clone was seen a single time. The rearrangement links TRBV11-2 to TRBJ2-1, with 10 bases identical to TRBD2. Germline V gives CDR1 SGHAT, CDR2 FQNNGV. CDR3 size: 13 residues. Trimming cost V 7 bases and J 8 bases; bases outside gene matches: 5. The CDR3 loop reads CASTQTSGHEQFF. The CDR3 DNA sequence: TGTGCCAGCACCCAGACTAGCGGGCATGAGCAGTTCTTC.

This clone was picked up a small number of times. This chain joins TRBV5-4 and TRBJ1-2; maybe TRBD1 (5 bases). Germline CDR1 SGHNT, CDR2 YYREEE (reference sequence). V was clipped by 4 bases and J by 7 bases, with 20 bases between them. CDR3 length: 15 residues. DNA of the CDR3: TGTGCCAGCAGCCCGGCCCCCAGGGTTCATGGTGGCTACACCTTC. This gives the protein CASSPAPRVHGGYTF.

This rearrangement joins TRBV15 to TRBJ2-7, with D unresolved. The CDR3 spans 12 residues. V was pared by 1 base and J by 5 bases, with 6 bases between. In germline, CDR1 is LNHNV, CDR2 YYDKDF (reference sequence). CDR3 residues: CATSRGYNEQYF. The CDR3 DNA sequence: TGTGCCACCAGCAGAGGTTACAACGAGCAGTACTTC.

The gene calls are TRBV5-1 and TRBJ2-1, with 8 bases matching TRBD2. V dropped 2 bases and J dropped 10; count of bases not matched to a gene: 8. The length of the CDR3 is 14 residues. Per germline, CDR1 SGHRS and CDR2 YFSETQ. Here the CDR3 reads CASSFSGGPGEQFF. The CDR3 DNA reads TGCGCCAGCAGCTTTTCGGGGGGGCCAGGGGAGCAGTTCTTC.

The chain links TRBV5-6 to TRBJ2-5, with TRBD1 as a possible D gene (6 bases). The CDR3 is made up of 14 amino acids. V shed 3 bases and J shed 4 bases, with 13 bases lying between them. Germline assignment: CDR1 SGHDT and CDR2 YYEEEE. The CDR3 loop reads CASSSTGYGETQYF. The CDR3 bases are TGTGCCAGCAGCTCCACAGGGTATGGAGAGACCCAGTACTTC.

This clone was counted only a few times. The V gene is TRBV7-9, the J gene TRBJ1-2, with TRBD1 as a possible D gene (6 bases). Germline V gene lookup returns CDR1 SEHNR and CDR2 FQNEAQ (reference sequence). V lost 3 bases and J lost 9, with 11 bases in between. This CDR3 is 12 amino acids long. CDR3 loop: CASSFNRASYTF. The DNA of the CDR3 is TGTGCCAGCAGCTTTAACAGGGCGAGCTACACCTTC.

For the CDR3, the DNA is TGTGCCAGCAGCATACCGGGACAGGGGTATCAGTACGAGCAGTACTTC. It encodes CASSIPGQGYQYEQYF. V and J are TRBV5-4 and TRBJ2-7, with 10 bases identical to TRBD1. The germline V gene has CDR1 SGHNT and CDR2 YYREEE (reference sequence). The CDR3 loop spans 16 amino acids. With 4 bases clipped from V and 4 bases from J, the junction kept 11 bases outside the gene matches.

The V gene is TRBV4-1, the J gene TRBJ2-7; 7 nucleotides match TRBD1. Losses at the gene ends were 0 bases for V and 10 bases for J; bases not matched to a gene: 9. This CDR3 comprises 14 residues. The germline gives CDR1 MGHRA, CDR2 YSYEKL. For the CDR3, the DNA is TGCGCCAGCAGCCAAGAAGGGGACAGTGACTTCCAGTACTTC. Translating it yields CASSQEGDSDFQYF.

In its sample, this clone was seen many times. The V gene is TRBV9, the J gene TRBJ2-2, with 7 bases fitting TRBD2. With V trimmed by 3 bases and J by 1 base, 6 bases remained unmatched. This CDR3 contains 16 residues. CDR1 and CDR2 (germline): SGDLS, YYNGEE. CDR3 DNA: TGTGCCAGCAGCGGGAGACTAGCTATGAACACCGGGGAGCTGTTTTTT. This sequence encodes CASSGRLAMNTGELFF.

V usage is TRBV28 and J usage is TRBJ1-1; D not certain. With 5 bases removed from V and 0 bases from J, the gap between germline ends came to 22 bases. Germline loops: CDR1 MDHEN, CDR2 SYDVKM. This CDR3 is 18 amino acids long. Written as DNA, the CDR3 is TGTGCCAGCAGTCCACCACTAGTGGGTTGGTCTATGAACACTGAAGCTTTCTTT. Amino acid sequence: CASSPPLVGWSMNTEAFF. The full variable domain, completed using reference TRBV28 and TRBJ1-1, is DVKVTQSSRYLVKRTGEKVFLECVQDMDHENMFWYRQDPGLGLRLIYFSYDVKMKEKGDIPEGYSVSREKKERFSLILESASTNQTSMYLCASSPPLVGWSMNTEAFFGQGTRLTVV.

The rearrangement uses TRBV30 and TRBJ2-7, with 7 bases aligning to TRBD1. There are 15 residues in the CDR3. Germline-derived CDR1 and CDR2 are GTSNPN and SVGIG (reference sequence). Trimming cost V 1 base and J 2 bases; bases outside gene matches: 8. CDR3 DNA: TGTGCCTGGAGTGGCAGGACAGGCTGGACCTACGAGCAGTACTTC. Its translation is CAWSGRTGWTYEQYF.

The chain is built from TRBV7-9 and TRBJ1-1; D possibly corresponds to TRBD1 (5 bases). Germline loops: CDR1 SEHNR, CDR2 FQNEAQ (reference sequence). V gave up 6 bases and J gave up 1 base, with 12 bases separating them. The CDR3 is 14 amino acids. DNA of the CDR3: TGTGCCAGCAGTTTGAACCAGGGGAACACTGAAGCTTTCTTT. Encoded protein: CASSLNQGNTEAFF.

This rearrangement joins TRBV7-8 to TRBJ1-1, with no clear D. This CDR3 is 14 amino acids long. V lost 1 base and J lost 4, with 10 bases in between. Germline values: CDR1 SGHVS, CDR2 FQNEAQ. CDR3 residues: CASSLEERGTEAFF. The CDR3 DNA reads as TGTGCCAGCAGCTTAGAGGAGCGGGGCACTGAAGCTTTCTTT.

The V and J genes are TRBV7-3 and TRBJ2-2, with TRBD2 identical over 10 bases. Germline loops: CDR1 SGHTA, CDR2 FQGTGA. The CDR3 contains 16 residues. V lost 0 bases to trimming and J lost 7 bases; unmatched junction nucleotides: 5. The CDR3 is CASSLTLAGANGELFF. The CDR3 DNA sequence: TGTGCCAGCAGCTTAACCCTAGCGGGGGCCAACGGGGAGCTGTTTTTT.

The chain uses TRBV5-4 and TRBJ1-5, with TRBD1 matching over 8 bases. The CDR3 covers 13 residues. Germline values: CDR1 SGHNT, CDR2 YYREEE (reference sequence). The V and J ends lost 4 bases and 6 bases, in that order; junction bases with no gene match: 3. CDR3 region: CASSPDRVQPQHF. CDR3 coding DNA: TGTGCCAGCAGCCCGGACAGGGTTCAGCCCCAGCATTTT.

This chain uses TRBV29-1 with TRBJ2-3; 7 bases agree with TRBD2. Trimming at V came to 4 bases and at J to 0 bases, leaving 4 bases not matched to a gene. Germline CDR1 reads SQVTM; CDR2 reads ANQGSEA. This CDR3 is built from 14 residues. The CDR3 region is CSVVDSGSTDTQYF. The DNA for the CDR3 is TGCAGCGTTGTGGATAGCGGGAGCACAGATACGCAGTATTTT.

The V and J genes are TRBV7-2 and TRBJ1-2; D might be TRBD1 (5 bases). V lost 3 bases, J lost 4 bases, and 15 bases lay in between. The CDR3 is made up of 15 amino acids. Germline V gene sequence: CDR1 SGHTA, CDR2 FQGNSA. CDR3 sequence reads: CASSFDGGSPYGYTF. As DNA, the CDR3 is TGTGCCAGCAGCTTCGACGGGGGGAGTCCCTATGGCTACACCTTC.

The chain combines TRBV4-1 with TRBJ2-1; 7 bases fit TRBD2. There are 16 residues in the CDR3. The germline V gene encodes CDR1 MGHRA and CDR2 YSYEKL. J lost 6 bases, V lost 1 base, and 9 bases had no gene match. The CDR3: CASSQGLGTNPNEQFF. For the CDR3, the DNA is TGCGCCAGCAGCCAAGGGTTGGGGACTAACCCCAATGAGCAGTTCTTC.

This chain links TRBV5-1 with TRBJ1-2; TRBD1 matches at 9 bases. V gave up 3 bases and J gave up 9 bases; unmatched junction bases: 3. Germline CDR1 SGHRS, CDR2 YFSETQ. The CDR3 is 12 amino acids. DNA for the CDR3: TGCGCCAGCAGCTGGGGACAGGGCTGCTACACCTTC. Encoded protein: CASSWGQGCYTF. The full variable domain, completed using reference TRBV5-1 and TRBJ1-2, is KAGVTQTPRYLIKTRGQQVTLSCSPISGHRSVSWYQQTPGQGLQFLFEYFSETQRNKGNFPGRFSGRQFSNSRSEMNVSTLELGDSALYLCASSWGQGCYTFGSGTRLTVV.

The chain has TRBV15 and TRBJ1-5; 8 bases are a match to TRBD1. Germline V gene sequence: CDR1 LNHNV, CDR2 YYDKDF (reference sequence). V lost 1 base and J lost 6; bases outside the gene matches: 8. The CDR3 spans 16 residues. The CDR3 DNA is TGTGCCACCAGCAGAGGGACAGGGTCTGGTAGTCAGCCCCAGCATTTT. Translated: CATSRGTGSGSQPQHF.

As regards this clone: At one of its ends the junction is not consistent with the germline gene, which may arise from a read error. The rearrangement links TRBV4-1 to TRBJ2-5; possible D gene TRBD2, 6 bases. This CDR3 spans 14 amino acids. The V gene's germline CDR1 is MGHRA and CDR2 YSYEKL. Here the CDR3 DNA reads TGCGCCAGCAGCCAAGACGTGGCTCGGGAGACTCAGTACTTC. Protein: CASSQDVARETQYF.

V usage is TRBV4-2 and J usage is TRBJ1-2; TRBD1 aligns across 10 bases. With V trimmed by 1 base and J by 4 bases, 9 bases remained unmatched. This CDR3 has 17 residues. CDR1 LGHNA and CDR2 YNFKEQ come from the germline V gene. CDR3 sequence: CASSQVSGTGVIYGYTF. The CDR3 nucleotides are TGTGCCAGCAGCCAAGTATCTGGGACAGGGGTTATCTATGGCTACACCTTC.

The chain links TRBV5-4 to TRBJ1-1; TRBD1 agrees at 9 bases. The V gene end was trimmed by 3 bases and the J gene end by 1 base; junction bases not matched to a gene: 1. The CDR3 consists of 14 residues. From germline, CDR1 is SGHNT and CDR2 YYREEE (reference sequence). CDR3 sequence: CASSWGQGNTEAFF. DNA of the CDR3: TGTGCCAGCAGCTGGGGACAGGGGAACACTGAAGCTTTCTTT.

The table lists this clone with a few counts. V usage is TRBV6-1 and J usage is TRBJ2-7; D is possibly TRBD1 (6 bases). This CDR3 has 12 residues. The V end was cut by 2 bases, the J end by 12 bases, with 14 bases between. Germline V lookup: CDR1 MNHNS, CDR2 SASEGT. DNA for the CDR3: TGTGCCAGCAGTGAATTAAACAGGGCCATGTACTTC. Protein product: CASSELNRAMYF.

This clone came up once. The chain couples TRBV5-1 to TRBJ1-4; tentative D call: TRBD1 (5 bases). V was clipped by 4 bases and J by 7 bases, with 17 bases between them. The germline V gene has CDR1 SGHRS and CDR2 YFSETQ. The CDR3 has 15 amino acids. The CDR3 here is CASSRKAGRSEKLFF. Here the CDR3 DNA reads TGCGCCAGCAGCCGAAAGGCAGGGAGGAGTGAAAAACTGTTTTTT.

The chain employs TRBV6-5 and TRBJ2-2; weak D call: TRBD2 (6 bases). Germline V gene lookup returns CDR1 MNHEY and CDR2 SVGAGI. The CDR3 length is 16 residues. The V gene lost 0 bases and the J gene lost 6 bases, with 14 bases spanning the gap. The CDR3 spells CASSYSLGGGAGELFF. The CDR3 bases are TGTGCCAGCAGTTACTCGTTGGGAGGAGGAGCCGGGGAGCTGTTTTTT.

The V call is TRBV29-1, the J call TRBJ2-7, with D tentatively TRBD2 (5 bases). V was trimmed by 5 bases and J by 4 bases, leaving 18 bases between them. The CDR3 runs 14 residues. In germline, CDR1 is SQVTM, CDR2 ANQGSEA. CDR3 protein: CSVLDRTVVYEQYF. CDR3 DNA sequence: TGCAGCGTTTTAGATCGGACTGTGGTATACGAGCAGTACTTC.